The present T cell receptor (beta chain) was sequenced within a study of regulatory T cells in long-lasting Graves disease. Whole-study findings and limits: Newly diagnosed patients shared 850 to 1,000 public clonotypes; persistent patients shared approximately 2,700.

The V gene's germline CDR1 is MDHEN and CDR2 SYDVKM. This CDR3 contains 15 residues. V was trimmed by 5 bases and J by 2 bases, leaving 16 bases between them. Time point of the sample: persistent/refractory GD, antithyroid drugs over 5 years with positive TRAb. RNA extracted from PBMCs served as the sequencing template. Arm-PCR of CDR3 regions with iRepertoire HTBI primers generated TCR beta libraries. Via MiXCR, TCRdb re-called the multiplex PCR reads, giving one row per CDR3 protein. The table records 400,000 to 500,000 distinct CDR3 sequences, under 25% of them present only once. In regard to this clonotype: What it recognizes is unknown.

The sequence came from a female donor with Graves disease. The V call is TRBV28, the J call TRBJ2-7; D is unresolved. This sample comprised peripheral blood mononuclear cells (PBMCs), obtained when the disease was refractory, from a patient treated with antithyroid drugs. The chain's CDR3 is CASSQIRVDPYEQYF. The DNA of the CDR3 is TGTGCCAGCAGTCAGATTCGGGTGGACCCCTACGAGCAGTACTTC.